What follows describes a single T cell receptor (beta chain). Antigen specificity is unknown. Method: immunoSEQ multiplex PCR; TCRdb's copy keeps in-frame clones and lacks some. This table holds around 19,000 clones, around 87% found once. These data originate in a study of T cells in localized non-small cell lung cancer. General observations from the study: In the blood, greater T cell density corresponded to longer overall survival. Because researchers sequenced only one region of the tumor, heterogeneity is still possible.

The V end was cut by 2 bases, the J end by 3 bases, with 11 bases between. CDR3 length: 15 amino acids. Germline V gene lookup returns CDR1 MNHEY and CDR2 SVGAGI. The TCR originated in a man aged 35-69 years with stage II squamous cell lung carcinoma. Specimen: PBMCs, collected before any cancer treatment. The chain combines TRBV6-5 with TRBJ1-3; possible D gene TRBD1, 6 bases. The CDR3: CASSYGTTNGNTIYF. CDR3 in DNA: TGTGCCAGCAGTTACGGGACAACCAATGGAAACACCATATATTTT.